Listed here are 32 T cell receptor beta chains from one sample, sequenced in a study of shared clonotypes between healthy human individuals (dated by TCRdb to 2018 to 2021). To prepare the library, the immunoSEQ multiplex PCR assay was applied. Entries here come from immuneACCESS through TCRdb and include only in-frame sequences with V and J called. Some clones fail to appear in such tables; in the studies checked, an unresolved V gene covers under half of the shortfall, and the cause of the remainder is unknown. The sample table holds around 550,000 clones, of which roughly 95% were seen once. About 0.064% of the sample lies in the top ten. Sequencing was performed on naive CD4+ T cells sorted from blood. The intended sense of this specimen's cell subset or site label: CD45RA+ positively selected. The receptors stem from a woman in her 30s in good health.

V and J are TRBV28 and TRBJ2-1, with D possibly TRBD2 on 6 matching bases. Trimming shortened V by 3 bases and J by 4 bases, and 22 bases separated the two germline ends. CDR3 size: 18 residues. CDR1 is MDHEN and CDR2 is SYDVKM in the germline V gene. CDR3 region: CASSFGRFGRPQYNEQFF. The CDR3, as DNA: TGTGCCAGCAGTTTCGGCCGTTTTGGGAGGCCCCAATACAATGAGCAGTTCTTC.

The genes are TRBV7-9 and TRBJ2-1; D unclear. V was pared by 5 bases and J by 6 bases, with 20 bases between. The CDR3 is 16 residues long. Germline CDR1 SEHNR, CDR2 FQNEAQ (reference sequence). Written as DNA, the CDR3 is TGTGCCAGCAGCCCCAAGCCGCCCGATCCCTCCAATGAGCAGTTCTTC. This encodes CASSPKPPDPSNEQFF.

The count of this clone is one. The chain recombines TRBV2 with TRBJ2-5, with D perhaps given as TRBD1 or TRBD2 (5 bases each). Judging by the DNA end, TRBJ2-7 fits better; the J call may be wrong. CDR1 and CDR2 from the germline V gene are SNHLY and FYNNEI. The CDR3 contains 14 residues. Here the CDR3 reads CASRHRDVHYEQYF. CDR3 in DNA: TGTGCCAGCAGACACCGGGACGTTCACTACGAGCAGTACTTC.

The rearrangement joins TRBV5-5 to TRBJ1-1; the match to TRBD1 covers 8 bases. Germline V gives CDR1 SGHKS, CDR2 YYEKEE (reference sequence). J was trimmed by 0 bases and V by 4 bases; bases with no gene match: 17. The CDR3 runs to 19 residues. DNA for the CDR3: TGTGCCAGCAGCGCGGACAGGGCCAGCGCAGGTGGCATGAACACTGAAGCTTTCTTT. It translates to CASSADRASAGGMNTEAFF.

The rearrangement links TRBV9 to TRBJ2-1; 9 positions match TRBD2. V was clipped by 0 bases and J by 5 bases; unmatched bases: 12. This CDR3 spans 18 amino acids. The germline gives CDR1 SGDLS, CDR2 YYNGEE. Here the CDR3 DNA reads TGTGCCAGCAGCGTAGGGGAGGGTAGCGGGAGAGATCACAATGAGCAGTTCTTC. It codes for CASSVGEGSGRDHNEQFF.

This rearrangement joins TRBV7-9 to TRBJ1-2; a possible D gene is TRBD1 (5 bases). From germline, CDR1 is SEHNR and CDR2 FQNEAQ (reference sequence). This CDR3 contains 13 residues. V lost 1 base and J 5 bases, leaving 8 bases between the germline ends. The CDR3 region has the DNA TGTGCCAGCAGCTTAGGAGGGGAGTATGGCTACACCTTC. Translation: CASSLGGEYGYTF.

V and J are TRBV27 and TRBJ2-2; D gene ambiguous. With 1 base removed from V and 4 bases from J, the gap between germline ends came to 16 bases. CDR1 and CDR2 (germline): MNHEY, SMNVEV (reference sequence). CDR3 length equals 17 residues. The chain's CDR3 is CASSLFGWTGSTGELFF. The CDR3 DNA reads as TGTGCCAGCAGTTTATTCGGCTGGACGGGTTCCACCGGGGAGCTGTTTTTT.

The chain couples TRBV28 to TRBJ2-3; D gene unclear. CDR1 is MDHEN, CDR2 SYDVKM, per germline. V dropped 5 bases and J dropped 1 base, with 13 bases sitting between them. The CDR3 totals 15 residues. The CDR3 DNA reads as TGTGCCAGCAGTCTAGGTGAGCTCCGCACAGATACGCAGTATTTT. Translating it yields CASSLGELRTDTQYF. The whole variable domain, filled in from reference TRBV28 and TRBJ2-3, reads DVKVTQSSRYLVKRTGEKVFLECVQDMDHENMFWYRQDPGLGLRLIYFSYDVKMKEKGDIPEGYSVSREKKERFSLILESASTNQTSMYLCASSLGELRTDTQYFGPGTRLTVL.

CDR3 protein: CASSPSGGTGTEAFF. The CDR3 DNA follows: TGTGCCAGTAGTCCTTCAGGGGGCACGGGCACTGAAGCTTTCTTT. This chain joins TRBV19 and TRBJ1-1, with 8 bases aligning to TRBD1. V shed 5 bases and J 4 bases; nucleotides not matched to a gene: 9. CDR1 is LNHDA and CDR2 is SQIVND in the germline V gene (reference sequence). CDR3 length: 15 amino acids. The full variable domain, rest sourced from reference TRBV19 and TRBJ1-1, is DGGITQSPKYLFRKEGQNVTLSCEQNLNHDAMYWYRQDPGQGLRLIYYSQIVNDFQKGDIAEGYSVSREKKESFPLTVTSAQKNPTAFYLCASSPSGGTGTEAFFGQGTRLTVV.

The chain uses TRBV5-1 and TRBJ2-2; 9 bases agree with TRBD2. Trimming cost V 1 base and J 4 bases; bases outside gene matches: 5. The CDR3 runs 16 residues. Germline V gene lookup returns CDR1 SGHRS and CDR2 YFSETQ. The CDR3: CASSLLREGITGELFF. The CDR3 DNA follows: TGCGCCAGCAGCTTGTTGCGGGAGGGGATCACCGGGGAGCTGTTTTTT.

This clone was counted a single time. The chain employs TRBV7-9 and TRBJ2-7; D gene ambiguous. V lost 4 bases, J lost 2 bases, and 12 bases lay in between. This CDR3 has 14 amino acids. Germline-derived CDR1 and CDR2 are SEHNR and FQNEAQ (reference sequence). CDR3 amino acids: CASSSGYGTYEQYF. CDR3 coding DNA: TGTGCCAGCAGCTCCGGGTACGGAACCTACGAGCAGTACTTC.

The J gene is TRBJ2-7, the V gene TRBV30; TRBD1 might be the D (5 bases). The CDR3 length is 13 residues. Germline V gene data show CDR1 as GTSNPN and CDR2 as SVGIG (reference sequence). Trimming took off 4 bases at V and 6 bases at J, with 16 bases between the two ends. CDR3 in amino acids: CAWTNFRASEQYF. CDR3 nucleotide sequence: TGTGCCTGGACTAATTTCAGGGCCTCCGAGCAGTACTTC.

The chain has TRBV5-6 and TRBJ2-4; D perhaps matches TRBD2 (5 bases). Germline CDR1 and CDR2: SGHDT and YYEEEE. CDR3 size: 15 residues. Trimming took 3 bases from V and 1 from J, leaving 11 bases between them. The CDR3 nucleotides read TGTGCCAGCAGCTCCTCTACGGGGGCCAAAAACATTCAGTACTTC. This gives the protein CASSSSTGAKNIQYF. The full variable domain, in which reference TRBV5-6 and TRBJ2-4 provide the parts outside the CDR3, is DAGVTQSPTHLIKTRGQQVTLRCSPKSGHDTVSWYQQALGQGPQFIFQYYEEEERQRGNFPDRFSGHQFPNYSSELNVNALLLGDSALYLCASSSSTGAKNIQYFGAGTRLSVL.

This chain connects TRBV19 to TRBJ1-5, with a possible D match to TRBD1 (5 bases). This CDR3 is built from 15 residues. Trimming cost V 1 base and J 3 bases, with 10 bases left between them. Germline V gene sequence: CDR1 LNHDA, CDR2 SQIVND (reference sequence). The CDR3 is CASSIGGRFNQPQHF. CDR3 in DNA: TGTGCCAGTAGTATAGGGGGCAGGTTCAATCAGCCCCAGCATTTT.

This clone was picked up one time. The chain joins TRBV7-8 to TRBJ2-5, with D possibly TRBD2 on 6 matching bases. Germline CDR1 is SGHVS and CDR2 is FQNEAQ. The CDR3 covers 14 residues. V was trimmed by 5 bases and J by 7 bases, leaving 17 bases between them. CDR3 sequence (DNA): TGTGCCAGCAGCCCAACACGGGGGTCACTGACCCAGTACTTC. This translates into CASSPTRGSLTQYF.

The chain employs TRBV30 and TRBJ2-5; 8 nucleotides agree with TRBD2. Germline CDR1 reads GTSNPN; CDR2 reads SVGIG (reference sequence). The J segment lost 4 bases and the V segment lost 4 bases, leaving 5 bases of the junction unmatched. The CDR3 has 13 amino acids. This CDR3 is CAWTGRGLETQYF. CDR3 in DNA: TGTGCCTGGACCGGGAGGGGCTTAGAGACCCAGTACTTC.

This sequence joins TRBV11-2 and TRBJ2-5, with 12 nucleotides matching TRBD2. The CDR3 extends over 15 amino acids. V was pared by 6 bases and J by 5 bases, with 7 bases of the junction left unmatched. Looked up from germline, CDR1 is SGHAT and CDR2 is FQNNGV. The CDR3: CASSRLAGEGETQYF. The CDR3 DNA sequence: TGTGCCAGCAGTCGACTAGCGGGAGAAGGGGAGACCCAGTACTTC.

The chain joins TRBV21-1 to TRBJ2-5; TRBD1, the D gene given by the table, was not confirmed from the DNA. TRBV21-1 is shown as a pseudogene. This CDR3 spans 15 amino acids. DNA of the CDR3: TGTGCCAGCAGCAAAAGTGCAGGGTGGGAAGAGACCCAGTACTTC. It is translated as CASSKSAGWEETQYF.

The V and J genes are TRBV7-6 and TRBJ2-2; TRBD2 agrees at 9 bases. Germline CDR1 SGHVS, CDR2 FNYEAQ. Germline trimming cut 3 bases from V and 1 base from J; bases unmatched to any gene: 3. This CDR3 has 16 residues. CDR3 residues: CASSLMTSGNTGELFF. The CDR3 DNA reads TGTGCCAGCAGCTTGATGACTAGCGGGAACACCGGGGAGCTGTTTTTT.

To note about this clone: The junction departs from the called germline gene at one end, perhaps through a read error. The rearrangement joins TRBV5-3 to TRBJ1-1; 8 nucleotides line up with TRBD1. TRBV5-3 is an ORF for which the function is uncertain. The CDR3 totals 14 residues. Here the CDR3 reads CASSLGTGGTEAFF. CDR3 in DNA: TGTGCCAGCAGCTTGGGAACAGGGGGCACTGAAGCTTTCTTT.

This chain uses TRBV19 with TRBJ2-5; tentative D call: TRBD1 (6 bases). Germline-derived CDR1 and CDR2 are LNHDA and SQIVND (reference sequence). V gave up 2 bases and J gave up 3 bases, with 19 bases separating them. CDR3 length equals 17 residues. The CDR3 DNA is TGTGCCAGTAGTATAAACTACAGGGTTCAGGAAAAAGAGACCCAGTACTTC. It is translated as CASSINYRVQEKETQYF.

The chain links TRBV28 to TRBJ2-1, with 8 nucleotides matching TRBD2. CDR3 length: 13 amino acids. After removal of 6 bases from V and 6 bases from J, the junction contained 4 bases not matched to a gene. Germline values: CDR1 MDHEN, CDR2 SYDVKM. CDR3 nucleotide sequence: TGTGCCAGCAGCCCGGGACTAGTCAATGAGCAGTTCTTC. Its protein is CASSPGLVNEQFF.

The V call is TRBV7-6, the J call TRBJ2-2; 8 bases are shared with TRBD2. J was trimmed by 2 bases and V by 9 bases; bases with no gene match: 11. This CDR3 is built from 16 residues. CDR1 is SGHVS, CDR2 FNYEAQ, per germline. CDR3 nucleotide sequence: TGTGCCAGTCTGTCGGGAACTAGCGGCAACACCGGGGAGCTGTTTTTT. Translating it yields CASLSGTSGNTGELFF.

The J gene is TRBJ1-5, the V gene TRBV2, with a tentative D call TRBD1 (6 bases). The CDR3 is made up of 17 amino acids. The ends were cut back, 6 bases at V and 2 bases at J, with 20 bases in the middle. CDR1 and CDR2 from the germline V gene are SNHLY and FYNNEI. CDR3 nucleotides: TGTGCCAGCAGGCCCGGGGGGCAGATCTATGGCAATCAGCCCCAGCATTTT. Its protein product is CASRPGGQIYGNQPQHF.

The rearrangement uses TRBV27 and TRBJ2-7; a possible D gene is TRBD1 (5 bases). There are 14 residues in the CDR3. The germline gives CDR1 MNHEY, CDR2 SMNVEV (reference sequence). V lost 5 bases and J 3 bases, leaving 14 bases between the germline ends. The CDR3 coding sequence is TGTGCCAGCAGTCAGGGTTTTCTTGGCTACGAGCAGTACTTC. It translates to CASSQGFLGYEQYF.

On this clone itself: Additional DNA sequences in this sample encode the identical CDR3. The V gene is TRBV28, the J gene TRBJ2-3, with 9 bases that match TRBD2. This CDR3 region has 14 residues. V lost 2 bases and J lost 3; bases outside the gene matches: 0. Germline V lookup: CDR1 MDHEN, CDR2 SYDVKM. CDR3 amino acids: CASSLAGGTDTQYF. The CDR3 nucleotides are TGTGCCAGCAGTTTAGCGGGAGGGACAGATACGCAGTATTTT.

This sequence joins TRBV2 and TRBJ2-7; 9 nucleotides agree with TRBD1. After removal of 8 bases from V and 2 bases from J, the junction contained 4 bases not matched to a gene. CDR3 length: 13 amino acids. Germline CDR1 is SNHLY and CDR2 is FYNNEI. The DNA for the CDR3 is TGTGCCAGCTCCCGACAGGGGGCCTACGAGCAGTACTTC. Translated: CASSRQGAYEQYF. Variable domain in full (rest from reference TRBV2 and TRBJ2-7): EPEVTQTPSHQVTQMGQEVILRCVPISNHLYFYWYRQILGQKVEFLVSFYNNEISEKSEIFDDQFSVERPDGSNFTLKIRSTKLEDSAMYFCASSRQGAYEQYFGPGTRLTVT.

The rearrangement joins TRBV27 to TRBJ1-4; D remains ambiguous. The V end was cut by 3 bases, the J end by 4 bases, with 6 bases between. CDR3 length equals 13 residues. Germline CDR1 reads MNHEY; CDR2 reads SMNVEV (reference sequence). CDR3 in amino acids: CASSFSGNEKLFF. For the CDR3, the DNA is TGTGCCAGCAGTTTTTCTGGTAATGAAAAACTGTTTTTT.

The rearrangement links TRBV10-2 to TRBJ2-7; a weak D match, TRBD2 (5 bases). V was pared by 7 bases and J by 1 base, with 14 bases between. CDR3 size: 14 residues. Per germline, CDR1 WSHSY and CDR2 SAAADI. The CDR3, as DNA: TGCGCCAGCAACATCGGACGGGGATCCTACGAGCAGTACTTC. This encodes CASNIGRGSYEQYF.

For the CDR3, the DNA is TGTGCCAGCAGGAGAGAGGAGACCCAGTACTTC. Translated: CASRREETQYF. The rearrangement joins TRBV6-5 to TRBJ2-5; D is ambiguous. This CDR3 comprises 11 residues. Per germline, CDR1 MNHEY and CDR2 SVGAGI. Trimming stripped 6 bases from V and 5 bases from J, with 7 bases between.

The V gene is TRBV5-3, the J gene TRBJ2-6, with unresolved D. TRBV5-3 has ORF status, its function being uncertain. V was pared by 7 bases and J by 5 bases, with 22 bases between. The CDR3 totals 17 residues. DNA of the CDR3: TGTGCCAGACTCTCGCCTGGTGAACAAAGTCGGGCCAACGTCCTGACTTTC. This gives the protein CARLSPGEQSRANVLTF.

This clone was observed a single time. Distinct nucleotide sequences in the sample also encode this CDR3. The chain has TRBV19 and TRBJ2-6; 8 nucleotides align to TRBD1. The trim removed 2 bases at V and 4 bases at J, leaving 4 bases unmatched. CDR3 length: 16 residues. CDR1 is LNHDA, CDR2 SQIVND, per germline (reference sequence). The chain's CDR3 is CASSIRTGSGANVLTF. In DNA form, the CDR3 reads TGTGCCAGTAGTATAAGGACAGGGTCAGGGGCCAACGTCCTGACTTTC.